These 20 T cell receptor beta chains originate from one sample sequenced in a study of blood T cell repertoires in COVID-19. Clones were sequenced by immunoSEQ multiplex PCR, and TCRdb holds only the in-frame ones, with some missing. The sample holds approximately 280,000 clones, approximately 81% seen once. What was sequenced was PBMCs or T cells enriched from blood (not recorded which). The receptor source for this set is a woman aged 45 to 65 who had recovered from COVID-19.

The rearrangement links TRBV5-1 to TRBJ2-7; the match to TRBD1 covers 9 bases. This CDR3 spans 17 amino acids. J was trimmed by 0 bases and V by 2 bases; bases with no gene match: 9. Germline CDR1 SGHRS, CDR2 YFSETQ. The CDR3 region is CASSLGGQGSNSYEQYF. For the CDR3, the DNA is TGCGCCAGCAGCTTAGGAGGACAGGGGAGTAACTCCTACGAGCAGTACTTC.

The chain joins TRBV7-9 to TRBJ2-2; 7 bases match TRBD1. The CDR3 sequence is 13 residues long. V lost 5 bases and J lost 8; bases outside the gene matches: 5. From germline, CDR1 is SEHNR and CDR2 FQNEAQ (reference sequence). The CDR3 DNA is TGTGCCAGCAGCCGGGACAGCCTGGGGGAGCTGTTTTTT. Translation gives CASSRDSLGELFF.

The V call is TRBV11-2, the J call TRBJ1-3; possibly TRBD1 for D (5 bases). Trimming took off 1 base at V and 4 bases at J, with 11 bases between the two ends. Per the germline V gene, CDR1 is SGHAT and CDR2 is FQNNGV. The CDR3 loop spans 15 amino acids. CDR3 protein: CASSLGAGFGNTIYF. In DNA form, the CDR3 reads TGTGCCAGCAGCTTAGGGGCAGGGTTCGGAAACACCATATATTTT.

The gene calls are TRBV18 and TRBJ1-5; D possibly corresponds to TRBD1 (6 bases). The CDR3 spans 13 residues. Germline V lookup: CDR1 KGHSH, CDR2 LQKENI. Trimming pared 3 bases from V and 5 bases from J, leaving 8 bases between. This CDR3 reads CASSPYRDQPQHF. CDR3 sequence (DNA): TGTGCCAGCTCACCCTACAGGGATCAGCCCCAGCATTTT.

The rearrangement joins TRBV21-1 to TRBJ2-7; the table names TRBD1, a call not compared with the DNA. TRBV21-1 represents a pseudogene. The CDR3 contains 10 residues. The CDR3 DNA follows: TGTGCCAGCACAGGGGTCGAGCAGTACTTC. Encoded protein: CASTGVEQYF.

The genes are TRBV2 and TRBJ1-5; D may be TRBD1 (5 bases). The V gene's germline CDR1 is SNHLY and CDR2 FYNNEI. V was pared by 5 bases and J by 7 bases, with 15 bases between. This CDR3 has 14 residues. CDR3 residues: CASSKDSYDQPQHF. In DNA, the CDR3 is TGTGCCAGCAGTAAAGACAGTTATGACCAGCCCCAGCATTTT.

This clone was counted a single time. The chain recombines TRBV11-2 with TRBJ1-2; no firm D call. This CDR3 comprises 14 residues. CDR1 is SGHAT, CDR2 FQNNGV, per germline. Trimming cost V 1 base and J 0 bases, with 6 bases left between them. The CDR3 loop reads CASSLVRANYGYTF. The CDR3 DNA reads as TGTGCCAGCAGCTTAGTTCGGGCTAACTATGGCTACACCTTC.

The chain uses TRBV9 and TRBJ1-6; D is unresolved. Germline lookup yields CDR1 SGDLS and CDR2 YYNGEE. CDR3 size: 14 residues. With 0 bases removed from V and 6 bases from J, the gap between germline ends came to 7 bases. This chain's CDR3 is CASSVEEGNSPLHF. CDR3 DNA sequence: TGTGCCAGCAGCGTAGAAGAGGGTAATTCACCCCTCCACTTT.

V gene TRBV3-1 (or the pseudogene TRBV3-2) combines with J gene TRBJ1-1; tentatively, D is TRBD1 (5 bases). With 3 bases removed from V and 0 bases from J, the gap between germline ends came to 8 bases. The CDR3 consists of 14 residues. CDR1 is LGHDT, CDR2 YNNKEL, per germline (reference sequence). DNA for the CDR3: TGTGCCAGCAGCCAGGGGGGGATGAACACTGAAGCTTTCTTT. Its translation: CASSQGGMNTEAFF.

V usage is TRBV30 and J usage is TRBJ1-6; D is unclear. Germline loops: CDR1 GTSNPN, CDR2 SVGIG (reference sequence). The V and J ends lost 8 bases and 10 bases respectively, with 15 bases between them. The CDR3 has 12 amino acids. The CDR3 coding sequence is TGTGCCACGGAGGGAGGCACATCACCCCTCCACTTT. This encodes CATEGGTSPLHF.

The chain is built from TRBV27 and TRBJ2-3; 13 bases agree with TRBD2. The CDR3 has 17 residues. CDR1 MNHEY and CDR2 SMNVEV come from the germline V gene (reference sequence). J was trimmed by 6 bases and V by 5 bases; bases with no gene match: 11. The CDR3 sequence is CASSLYAGTSGKDTQYF. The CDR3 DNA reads TGTGCCAGCAGTCTATACGCCGGGACTAGCGGGAAGGATACGCAGTATTTT.

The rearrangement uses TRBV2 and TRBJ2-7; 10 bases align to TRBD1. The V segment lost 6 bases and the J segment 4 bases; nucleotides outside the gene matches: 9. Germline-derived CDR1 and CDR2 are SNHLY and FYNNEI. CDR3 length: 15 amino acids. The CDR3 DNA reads TGTGCCAGCAGACTCGACAGGGGGCGAGTTTACGAGCAGTACTTC. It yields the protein CASRLDRGRVYEQYF.

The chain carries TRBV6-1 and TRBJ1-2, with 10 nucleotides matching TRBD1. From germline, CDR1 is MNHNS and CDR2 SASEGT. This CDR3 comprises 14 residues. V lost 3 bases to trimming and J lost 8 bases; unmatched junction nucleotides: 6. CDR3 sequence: CASSETGGVGGYTF. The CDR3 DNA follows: TGTGCCAGCAGTGAGACAGGGGGCGTCGGGGGCTACACCTTC.

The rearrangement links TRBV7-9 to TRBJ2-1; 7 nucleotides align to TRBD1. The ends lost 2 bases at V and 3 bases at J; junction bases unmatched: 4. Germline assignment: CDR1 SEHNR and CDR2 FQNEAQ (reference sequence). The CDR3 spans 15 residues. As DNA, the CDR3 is TGTGCCAGCAGCTTATCGACAGGGAGCTACAATGAGCAGTTCTTC. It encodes CASSLSTGSYNEQFF.

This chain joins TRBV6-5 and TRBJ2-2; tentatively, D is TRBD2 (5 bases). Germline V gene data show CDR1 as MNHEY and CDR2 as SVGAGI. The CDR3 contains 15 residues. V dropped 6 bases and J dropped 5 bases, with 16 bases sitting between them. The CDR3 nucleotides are TGTGCCAGCAGATACGATAGGACTTTAACCGGGGAGCTGTTTTTT. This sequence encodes CASRYDRTLTGELFF.

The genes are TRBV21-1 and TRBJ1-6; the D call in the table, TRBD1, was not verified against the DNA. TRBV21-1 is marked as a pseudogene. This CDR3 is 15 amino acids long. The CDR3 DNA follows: TGTGCCAGCAGCAAAGCTCCTCGTATGGGCTCACCCCTCCACTTT. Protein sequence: CASSKAPRMGSPLHF.

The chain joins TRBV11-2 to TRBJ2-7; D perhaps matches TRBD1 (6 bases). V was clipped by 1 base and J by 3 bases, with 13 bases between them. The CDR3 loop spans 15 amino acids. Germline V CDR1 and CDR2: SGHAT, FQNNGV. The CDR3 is CASSLGSRGYYEQYF. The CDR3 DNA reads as TGTGCCAGCAGCTTAGGCTCCAGGGGATACTACGAGCAGTACTTC.

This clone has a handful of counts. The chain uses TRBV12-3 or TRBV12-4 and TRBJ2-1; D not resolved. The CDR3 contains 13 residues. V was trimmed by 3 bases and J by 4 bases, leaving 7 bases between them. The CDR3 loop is CASSFQEYNEQFF. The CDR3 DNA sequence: TGTGCCAGCAGTTTCCAGGAATACAATGAGCAGTTCTTC.

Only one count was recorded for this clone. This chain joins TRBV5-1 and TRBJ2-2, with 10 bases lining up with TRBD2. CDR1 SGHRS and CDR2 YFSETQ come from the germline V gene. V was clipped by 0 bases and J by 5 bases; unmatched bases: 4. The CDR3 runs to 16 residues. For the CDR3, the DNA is TGCGCCAGCAGCTTGGCAGCGGGGGGGCTGACCGGGGAGCTGTTTTTT. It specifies CASSLAAGGLTGELFF.

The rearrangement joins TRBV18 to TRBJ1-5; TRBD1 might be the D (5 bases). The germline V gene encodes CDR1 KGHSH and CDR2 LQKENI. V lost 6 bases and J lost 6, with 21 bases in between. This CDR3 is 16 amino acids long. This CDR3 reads CASSNLPRGAGQPQHF. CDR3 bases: TGTGCCAGCTCCAATCTCCCAAGGGGCGCCGGTCAGCCCCAGCATTTT.